These 23 T cell receptor beta chains were all obtained from the same sample, sequenced in a study of post-analysis software for immune sequencing data. Study-level results: Patients had higher frequencies than controls of about 5 TRBV segments, including TRBV5-6, TRBV5-1 and TRBV20-1.

Antigen specificity for these receptors is unknown. Unique molecular identifiers were carried by the TCR beta cDNA libraries. TCRdb processed the PCR reads anew with MiXCR; each CDR3 protein has one entry. The table lists hundreds of thousands of distinct CDR3 sequences, approximately 59% of them singletons. Sequenced: blood. The receptors here all came from a girl aged 2-10 years with multiple sclerosis.

The chain combines TRBV20-1 with TRBJ2-1; 7 nucleotides align to TRBD2. The CDR3 covers 12 residues. V dropped 3 bases and J dropped 4; count of bases not matched to a gene: 0. Germline CDR1 reads DFQATT; CDR2 reads SNEGSKA (reference sequence). In DNA form, the CDR3 reads TGCAGTGCTAGGCGGGGGTACAATGAGCAGTTCTTC. Its protein is CSARRGYNEQFF.

The chain links TRBV7-2 to TRBJ1-2, with D hard to call. The CDR3 extends over 13 amino acids. Deletions cut 1 base from V and 1 base from J, with 4 bases between. Germline CDR1 is SGHTA and CDR2 is FQGNSA. Written as DNA, the CDR3 is TGTGCCAGCAGCTTAGAAGTTAACTATGGCTACACCTTC. Its translation: CASSLEVNYGYTF.

In DNA form, the CDR3 reads TGCAGTGCTAGGACAGGGATCGAGACCCAGTACTTC. Its translation is CSARTGIETQYF. The chain joins TRBV20-1 to TRBJ2-7; 7 positions match TRBD1. The closer fit of TRBJ2-5 to the DNA end suggests the J call may be wrong. Germline V gives CDR1 DFQATT, CDR2 SNEGSKA (reference sequence). The CDR3 spans 12 residues.

The J gene is TRBJ1-2, the V gene TRBV29-1; weak D call: TRBD1 (5 bases). Trimming pared 3 bases from V and 8 bases from J, leaving 16 bases between. The CDR3 extends over 13 amino acids. Looked up from germline, CDR1 is SQVTM and CDR2 is ANQGSEA. This CDR3 is CSVEGGGRRGYTF. The CDR3 DNA sequence: TGCAGCGTTGAGGGGGGAGGTCGTAGAGGCTACACCTTC.

V is TRBV9 and J is TRBJ2-1, with a tentative D call TRBD1 (5 bases). The ends were cut back, 0 bases at V and 3 bases at J, with 16 bases in the middle. Germline CDR1 SGDLS, CDR2 YYNGEE. The CDR3 totals 17 residues. This CDR3 is CASSVGRQSLFYNEQFF. The CDR3 DNA follows: TGTGCCAGCAGCGTAGGGAGACAGAGTTTATTCTACAATGAGCAGTTCTTC.

The V call is TRBV20-1, the J call TRBJ2-3, with TRBD2 matching over 7 bases. CDR3 size: 16 residues. The germline V gene encodes CDR1 DFQATT and CDR2 SNEGSKA (reference sequence). Losses at the gene ends were 0 bases for V and 0 bases for J; bases not matched to a gene: 6. CDR3 DNA: TGCAGTGCTAGAGATGAGTGGGGAGGGAGCACAGATACGCAGTATTTT. Protein product: CSARDEWGGSTDTQYF.

This chain links TRBV3-1 with TRBJ2-7, with 10 nucleotides matching TRBD2. Germline loops: CDR1 LGHDT, CDR2 YNNKEL (reference sequence). This CDR3 has 16 residues. With 8 bases clipped from V and 2 bases from J, the junction kept 12 bases outside the gene matches. CDR3 nucleotides: TGTGCCAGCCATGCCTCTAGCGGGAGTTTGGCCTACGAGCAGTACTTC. Residues: CASHASSGSLAYEQYF.

The genes are TRBV2 and TRBJ2-1, with 7 bases fitting TRBD1. Germline lookup yields CDR1 SNHLY and CDR2 FYNNEI. Losses at the gene ends were 3 bases for V and 8 bases for J; bases not matched to a gene: 10. The CDR3 loop spans 15 amino acids. The CDR3 bases are TGTGCCAGCAGTGAGGAACAGGGGCCCCTGGATGAGCAGTTCTTC. This codes for CASSEEQGPLDEQFF.

This clonotype came up a few times. The chain recombines TRBV5-1 with TRBJ2-1; 12 bases map to TRBD2. CDR1 and CDR2 from the germline V gene are SGHRS and YFSETQ. This CDR3 contains 15 residues. J gave up 12 bases and V 3 bases, and 10 bases lay outside the gene matches. CDR3 residues: CASSSTGTSGHVQFF. The CDR3 DNA reads as TGCGCCAGCAGCTCCACCGGGACTAGCGGGCATGTGCAGTTCTTC.

This chain uses TRBV4-1 with TRBJ2-7; D not certain. Germline CDR1 MGHRA, CDR2 YSYEKL. This CDR3 has 16 residues. Between the trimmed V and J ends, which lost 1 base and 0 bases, there was a span of 13 bases. CDR3 region: CASSQVETLSSYEQYF. In DNA, the CDR3 is TGCGCCAGCAGCCAAGTAGAGACCCTTAGCTCCTACGAGCAGTACTTC.

This rearrangement joins TRBV14 to TRBJ2-5; possibly TRBD1 for D (6 bases). TRBJ2-7 explains the end of the DNA better; the J call may be wrong. The CDR3 totals 15 residues. Germline CDR1 and CDR2: SGHDN and FVKESK. This CDR3 reads CASSQRNGRGYEQYF. CDR3 DNA sequence: TGTGCCAGCAGCCAAAGAAATGGCAGGGGCTACGAGCAGTACTTC.

About this clonotype: The germline gene is not matched at one end of the junction; a read error may be the cause. V is TRBV29-1 and J is TRBJ2-1; 7 bases are a match to TRBD2. Looked up from germline, CDR1 is SQVTM and CDR2 is ANQGSEA. CDR3 size: 12 residues. The CDR3 bases are TGCGGCGTTGAAAATGCTAGCGGTACGCAGTTCTTC. Translating gives CGVENASGTQFF.

The chain uses TRBV5-1 and TRBJ2-7, with D possibly called TRBD1 or TRBD2 (5 bases each). The germline gives CDR1 SGHRS, CDR2 YFSETQ. There are 15 residues in the CDR3. V lost 0 bases and J 0 bases, leaving 10 bases between the germline ends. DNA for the CDR3: TGCGCCAGCAGCTTGGACGGGACGGACTCCTACGAGCAGTACTTC. Residues: CASSLDGTDSYEQYF.

CDR3 in DNA: TGTGCTAGTGGTCCCACCGGGACAGCCGACCCCTACGAGCAGTACTTC. Translated, it gives CASGPTGTADPYEQYF. The rearrangement uses TRBV12-5 and TRBJ2-7, with TRBD1 identical over 7 bases. The ends lost 5 bases at V and 2 bases at J; junction bases unmatched: 12. The CDR3 is 16 amino acids. From germline, CDR1 is LGHNT and CDR2 FRNRAP. Full variable domain (remainder filled in from reference TRBV12-5 and TRBJ2-7): DARVTQTPRHKVTEMGQEVTMRCQPILGHNTVFWYRQTMMQGLELLAYFRNRAPLDDSGMPKDRFSAEMPDATLATLKIQPSEPRDSAVYFCASGPTGTADPYEQYFGPGTRLTVT.

This clonotype was observed a few times. This rearrangement joins TRBV7-2 to TRBJ1-5; D not resolved. The germline CDR1 and CDR2 sequences are SGHTA and FQGNSA. V lost 2 bases to trimming and J lost 8 bases, with 7 bases between them. The CDR3 has 12 residues. CDR3: CASSLYDKPQHF. CDR3 DNA: TGTGCCAGCAGCTTATATGATAAGCCCCAGCATTTT.

The chain couples TRBV5-1 to TRBJ1-4, with D unresolved. There are 15 residues in the CDR3. The germline gives CDR1 SGHRS, CDR2 YFSETQ. Trimming took 3 bases from V and 1 from J, leaving 10 bases between them. The CDR3 here is CASSSDGRTNEKLFF. CDR3 DNA sequence: TGCGCCAGCAGCTCGGACGGCAGAACTAATGAAAAACTGTTTTTT.

CDR3 amino acids: CASSAEGRETQYF. The CDR3 DNA follows: TGCGCCAGCAGTGCGGAGGGTCGGGAGACCCAGTACTTC. The genes are TRBV5-1 and TRBJ2-5; D possibly corresponds to TRBD2 (6 bases). V gave up 5 bases and J gave up 5 bases, with 13 bases separating them. The CDR3 totals 13 residues. Looked up from germline, CDR1 is SGHRS and CDR2 is YFSETQ.

This sequence joins TRBV7-2 and TRBJ1-2; no reliable D call. Per germline, CDR1 SGHTA and CDR2 FQGNSA. This CDR3 comprises 13 residues. V lost 5 bases and J lost 3, with 10 bases in between. The CDR3 region is CASSRGMDYGYTF. As DNA, the CDR3 is TGTGCCAGCAGCCGAGGGATGGACTATGGCTACACCTTC.

In DNA, the CDR3 is TGTGCCAGCAGTTACAGGGTCCAGGAAAAGCAGTTCTTC. Amino acid sequence: CASSYRVQEKQFF. The rearrangement uses TRBV6-2 or TRBV6-3 and TRBJ2-1, with no clear D. With 2 bases removed from V and 11 bases from J, the gap between germline ends came to 13 bases. CDR3 length: 13 residues. Per the germline V gene, CDR1 is MNHEY and CDR2 is SVGEGT.

A single count supports this clonotype. V and J are TRBV28 and TRBJ2-7; no clear D gene. This CDR3 spans 13 amino acids. The V end lost 7 bases, the J end lost 1 base, and 11 bases lay between the germline ends. CDR1 is MDHEN, CDR2 SYDVKM, per germline. CDR3 in DNA: TGTGCCAGCACCCCGACGCGTTCCTACGAGCAGTACTTC. Translating it yields CASTPTRSYEQYF.

The V gene is TRBV29-1, the J gene TRBJ1-6, with D possibly TRBD1 on 5 matching bases. The CDR3 sequence is 16 residues long. Germline lookup yields CDR1 SQVTM and CDR2 ANQGSEA. Between the trimmed V and J ends, which lost 4 bases and 7 bases, there was a span of 20 bases. The CDR3: CSVGGSPTSINSPLHF. DNA for the CDR3: TGCAGCGTTGGGGGCAGCCCGACTTCCATAAATTCACCCCTCCACTTT.

The V gene is TRBV7-9, the J gene TRBJ2-1, with 8 bases matching TRBD1. Per the germline V gene, CDR1 is SEHNR and CDR2 is FQNEAQ (reference sequence). The CDR3 spans 15 residues. V trimming: 6 bases; J trimming: 5 bases; junction bases outside the gene matches: 9. In DNA form, the CDR3 reads TGTGCCAGCAGGGTCGGACAGGGTGGGGACAATGAGCAGTTCTTC. As protein: CASRVGQGGDNEQFF.

The V gene is TRBV6-2 or TRBV6-3, the J gene TRBJ2-7; 7 bases line up with TRBD2. V lost 2 bases and J lost 1; bases outside the gene matches: 11. Germline lookup yields CDR1 MNHEY and CDR2 SVGEGT. The CDR3 is 17 amino acids. The CDR3 loop reads CASSYLLAGERSYEQYF. The DNA of the CDR3 is TGTGCCAGCAGTTACCTCCTGGCGGGAGAAAGATCCTACGAGCAGTACTTC.